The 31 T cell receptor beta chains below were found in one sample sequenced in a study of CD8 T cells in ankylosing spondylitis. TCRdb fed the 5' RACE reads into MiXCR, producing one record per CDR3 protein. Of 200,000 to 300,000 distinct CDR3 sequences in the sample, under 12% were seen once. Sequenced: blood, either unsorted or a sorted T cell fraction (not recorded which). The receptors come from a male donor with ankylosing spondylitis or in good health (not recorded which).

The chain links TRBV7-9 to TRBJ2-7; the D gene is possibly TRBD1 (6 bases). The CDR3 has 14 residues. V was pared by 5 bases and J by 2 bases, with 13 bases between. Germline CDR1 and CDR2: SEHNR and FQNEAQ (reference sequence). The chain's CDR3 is CASSPKTGTYEQYF. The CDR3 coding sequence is TGTGCCAGCAGCCCCAAAACAGGGACCTACGAGCAGTACTTC.

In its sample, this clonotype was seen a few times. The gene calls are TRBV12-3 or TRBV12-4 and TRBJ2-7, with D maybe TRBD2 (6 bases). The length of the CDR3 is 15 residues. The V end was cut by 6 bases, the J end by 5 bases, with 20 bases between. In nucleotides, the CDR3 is TGTGCCAGCAGCCAACGGCTACGGGAGTCGAACGAGCAGTACTTC. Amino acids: CASSQRLRESNEQYF.

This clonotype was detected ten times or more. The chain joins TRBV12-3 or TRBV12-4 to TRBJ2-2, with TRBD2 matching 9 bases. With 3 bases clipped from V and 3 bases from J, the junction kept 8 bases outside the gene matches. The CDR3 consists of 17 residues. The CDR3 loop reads CASSLGLAGRDTGELFF. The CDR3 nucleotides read TGTGCCAGCAGTTTGGGGCTAGCGGGGAGGGACACCGGGGAGCTGTTTTTT.

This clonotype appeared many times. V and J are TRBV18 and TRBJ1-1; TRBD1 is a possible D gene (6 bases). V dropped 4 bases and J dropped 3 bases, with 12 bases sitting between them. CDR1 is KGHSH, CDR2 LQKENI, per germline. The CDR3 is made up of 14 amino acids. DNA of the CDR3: TGTGCCAGCTCACTCAACAGGGTTGACACTGAAGCTTTCTTT. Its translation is CASSLNRVDTEAFF. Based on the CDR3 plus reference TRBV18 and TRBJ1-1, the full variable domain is NAGVMQNPRHLVRRRGQEARLRCSPMKGHSHVYWYRQLPEEGLKFMVYLQKENIIDESGMPKERFSAEFPKEGPSILRIQQVVRGDSAAYFCASSLNRVDTEAFFGQGTRLTVV.

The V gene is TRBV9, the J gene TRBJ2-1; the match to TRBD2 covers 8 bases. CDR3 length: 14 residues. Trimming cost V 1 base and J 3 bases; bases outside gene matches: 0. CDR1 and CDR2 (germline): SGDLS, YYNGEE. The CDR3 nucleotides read TGTGCCAGCAGCGTAAGCGGGAGCTACAATGAGCAGTTCTTC. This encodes CASSVSGSYNEQFF.

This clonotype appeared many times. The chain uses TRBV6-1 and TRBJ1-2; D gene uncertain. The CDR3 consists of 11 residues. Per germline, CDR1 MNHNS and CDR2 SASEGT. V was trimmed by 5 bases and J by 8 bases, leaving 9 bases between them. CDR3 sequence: CASSYLEGYTF. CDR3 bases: TGTGCCAGCAGTTATTTGGAAGGCTACACCTTC.

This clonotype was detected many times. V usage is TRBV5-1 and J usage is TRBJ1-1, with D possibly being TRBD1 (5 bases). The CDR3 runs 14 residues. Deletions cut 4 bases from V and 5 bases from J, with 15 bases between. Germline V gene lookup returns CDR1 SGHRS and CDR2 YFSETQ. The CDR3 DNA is TGCGCCAGCAGCGGCTCAGGGAGTCGGACTGAAGCTTTCTTT. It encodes CASSGSGSRTEAFF.

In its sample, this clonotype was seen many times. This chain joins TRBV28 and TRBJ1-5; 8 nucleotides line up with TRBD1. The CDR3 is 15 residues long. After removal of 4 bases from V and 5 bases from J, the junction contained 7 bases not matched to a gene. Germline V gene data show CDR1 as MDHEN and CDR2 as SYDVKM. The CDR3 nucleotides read TGTGCCAGCAGTTCGGACAGGGAAGAGGATCAGCCCCAGCATTTT. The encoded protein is CASSSDREEDQPQHF.

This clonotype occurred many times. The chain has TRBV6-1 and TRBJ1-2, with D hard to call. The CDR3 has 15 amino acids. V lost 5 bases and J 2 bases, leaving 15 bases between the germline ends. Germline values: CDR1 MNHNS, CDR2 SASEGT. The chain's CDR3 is CASSPRLGENYGYTF. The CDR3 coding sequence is TGTGCCAGCAGTCCTAGGCTGGGAGAGAACTATGGCTACACCTTC.

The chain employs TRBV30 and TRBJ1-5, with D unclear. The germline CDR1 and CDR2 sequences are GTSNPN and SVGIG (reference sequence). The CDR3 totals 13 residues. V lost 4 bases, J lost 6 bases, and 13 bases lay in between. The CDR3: CAWTPDQAQPQHF. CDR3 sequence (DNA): TGTGCCTGGACCCCGGACCAGGCTCAGCCCCAGCATTTT.

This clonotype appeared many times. The CDR3 loop is CASSLGLEGQPQHF. The CDR3 DNA is TGCGCCAGCAGCTTGGGGTTGGAAGGACAGCCCCAGCATTTT. The chain carries TRBV5-1 and TRBJ1-5; D not certain. V was trimmed by 0 bases and J by 7 bases, leaving 11 bases between them. The CDR3 covers 14 residues. Germline CDR1 is SGHRS and CDR2 is YFSETQ. Full variable domain (remainder filled in from reference TRBV5-1 and TRBJ1-5): KAGVTQTPRYLIKTRGQQVTLSCSPISGHRSVSWYQQTPGQGLQFLFEYFSETQRNKGNFPGRFSGRQFSNSRSEMNVSTLELGDSALYLCASSLGLEGQPQHFGDGTRLSIL.

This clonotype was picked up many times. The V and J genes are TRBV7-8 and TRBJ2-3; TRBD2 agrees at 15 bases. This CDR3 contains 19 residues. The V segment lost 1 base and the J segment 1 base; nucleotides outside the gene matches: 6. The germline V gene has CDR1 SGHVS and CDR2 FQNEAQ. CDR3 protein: CASSLDHRTSGGGTDTQYF. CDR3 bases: TGTGCCAGCAGCTTAGACCATCGGACTAGCGGGGGGGGCACAGATACGCAGTATTTT.

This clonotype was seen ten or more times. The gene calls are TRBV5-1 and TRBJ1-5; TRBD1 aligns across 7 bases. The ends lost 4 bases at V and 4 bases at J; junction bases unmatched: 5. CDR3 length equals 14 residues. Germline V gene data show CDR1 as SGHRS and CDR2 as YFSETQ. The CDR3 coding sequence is TGCGCCAGCAGCACGGGACAGCAGAATCAGCCCCAGCATTTT. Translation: CASSTGQQNQPQHF.

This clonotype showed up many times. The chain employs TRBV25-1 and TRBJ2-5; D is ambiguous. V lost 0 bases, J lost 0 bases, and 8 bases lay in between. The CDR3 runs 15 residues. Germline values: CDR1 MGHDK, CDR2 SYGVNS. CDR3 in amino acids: CASSEYGRYQETQYF. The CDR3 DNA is TGTGCCAGCAGTGAATATGGACGGTACCAAGAGACCCAGTACTTC. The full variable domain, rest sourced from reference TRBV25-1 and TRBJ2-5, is EADIYQTPRYLVIGTGKKITLECSQTMGHDKMYWYQQDPGMELHLIHYSYGVNSTEKGDLSSESTVSRIRTEHFPLTLESARPSHTSQYLCASSEYGRYQETQYFGPGTRLLVL.

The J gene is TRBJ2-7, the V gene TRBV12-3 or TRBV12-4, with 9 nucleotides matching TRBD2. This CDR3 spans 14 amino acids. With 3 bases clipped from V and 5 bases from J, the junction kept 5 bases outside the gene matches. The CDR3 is CASSFSGLAHEQYF. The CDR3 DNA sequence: TGTGCCAGCAGTTTTTCGGGACTAGCCCACGAGCAGTACTTC.

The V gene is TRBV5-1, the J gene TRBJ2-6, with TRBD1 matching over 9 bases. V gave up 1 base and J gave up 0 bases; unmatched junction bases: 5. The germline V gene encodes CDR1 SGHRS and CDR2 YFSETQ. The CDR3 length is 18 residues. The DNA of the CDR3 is TGCGCCAGCAGCTTGACGGGACAGGGCCTCTCTGGGGCCAACGTCCTGACTTTC. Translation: CASSLTGQGLSGANVLTF.

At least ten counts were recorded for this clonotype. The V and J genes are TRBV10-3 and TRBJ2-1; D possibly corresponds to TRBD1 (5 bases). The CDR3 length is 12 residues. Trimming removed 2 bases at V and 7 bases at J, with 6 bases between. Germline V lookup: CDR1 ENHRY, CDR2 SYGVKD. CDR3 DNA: TGTGCCATCAGTGAGGGGGCAAATGAGCAGTTCTTC. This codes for CAISEGANEQFF.

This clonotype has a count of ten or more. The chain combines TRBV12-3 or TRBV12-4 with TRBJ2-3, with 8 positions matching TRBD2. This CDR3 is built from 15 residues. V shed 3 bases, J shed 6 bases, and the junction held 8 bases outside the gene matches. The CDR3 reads CASSFGGGPPDTQYF. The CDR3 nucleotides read TGTGCCAGCAGTTTCGGGGGGGGCCCCCCGGATACGCAGTATTTT.

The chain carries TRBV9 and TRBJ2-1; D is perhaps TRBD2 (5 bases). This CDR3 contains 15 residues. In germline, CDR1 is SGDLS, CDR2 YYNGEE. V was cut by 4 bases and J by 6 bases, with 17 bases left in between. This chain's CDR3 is CASSSTLRAGNEQFF. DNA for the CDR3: TGTGCCAGCAGCTCGACGTTGAGGGCTGGCAATGAGCAGTTCTTC.

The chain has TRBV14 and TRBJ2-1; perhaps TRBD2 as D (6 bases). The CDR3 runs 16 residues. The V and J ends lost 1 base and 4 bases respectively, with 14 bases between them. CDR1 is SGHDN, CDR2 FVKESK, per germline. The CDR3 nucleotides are TGTGCCAGCAGCCAAGGACGACTAGTGTCATACAATGAGCAGTTCTTC. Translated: CASSQGRLVSYNEQFF.

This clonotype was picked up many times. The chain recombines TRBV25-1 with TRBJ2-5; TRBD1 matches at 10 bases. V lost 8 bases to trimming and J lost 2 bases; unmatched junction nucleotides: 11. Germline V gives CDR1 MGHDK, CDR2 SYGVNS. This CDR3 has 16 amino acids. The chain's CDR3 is CASGPRDRGLQETQYF. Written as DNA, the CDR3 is TGTGCCAGCGGCCCTAGGGACAGGGGATTACAAGAGACCCAGTACTTC.

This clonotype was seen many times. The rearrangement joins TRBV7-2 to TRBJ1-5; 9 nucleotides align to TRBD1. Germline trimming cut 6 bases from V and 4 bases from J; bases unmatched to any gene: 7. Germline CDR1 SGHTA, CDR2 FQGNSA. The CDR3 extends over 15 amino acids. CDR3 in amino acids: CASSSPGQGNQPQHF. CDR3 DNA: TGTGCCAGCAGTTCGCCGGGACAGGGTAATCAGCCCCAGCATTTT.

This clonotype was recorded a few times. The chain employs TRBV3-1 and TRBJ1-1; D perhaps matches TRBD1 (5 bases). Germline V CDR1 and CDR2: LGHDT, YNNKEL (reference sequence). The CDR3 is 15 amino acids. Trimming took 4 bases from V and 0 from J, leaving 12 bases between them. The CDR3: CASSLSTAMNTEAFF. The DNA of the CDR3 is TGTGCCAGCAGCCTATCGACAGCAATGAACACTGAAGCTTTCTTT.

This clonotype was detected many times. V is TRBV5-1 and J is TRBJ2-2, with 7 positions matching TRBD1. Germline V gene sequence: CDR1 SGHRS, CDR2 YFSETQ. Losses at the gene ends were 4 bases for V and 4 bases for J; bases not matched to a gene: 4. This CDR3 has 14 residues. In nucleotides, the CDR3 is TGCGCCAGCAGCCCGGGACAGAGCACCGGGGAGCTGTTTTTT. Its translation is CASSPGQSTGELFF.

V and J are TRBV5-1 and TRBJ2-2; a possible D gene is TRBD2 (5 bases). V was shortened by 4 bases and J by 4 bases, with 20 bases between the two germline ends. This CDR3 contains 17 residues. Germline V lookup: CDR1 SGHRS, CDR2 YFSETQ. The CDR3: CASSQGGRGLGTGELFF. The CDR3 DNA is TGCGCCAGCAGCCAAGGTGGCCGAGGGCTAGGCACCGGGGAGCTGTTTTTT.

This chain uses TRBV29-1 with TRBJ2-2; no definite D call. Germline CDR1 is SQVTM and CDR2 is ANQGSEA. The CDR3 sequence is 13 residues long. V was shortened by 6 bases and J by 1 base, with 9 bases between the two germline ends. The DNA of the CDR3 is TGCAGCGTCCGCGACGGGAACACCGGGGAGCTGTTTTTT. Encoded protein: CSVRDGNTGELFF.

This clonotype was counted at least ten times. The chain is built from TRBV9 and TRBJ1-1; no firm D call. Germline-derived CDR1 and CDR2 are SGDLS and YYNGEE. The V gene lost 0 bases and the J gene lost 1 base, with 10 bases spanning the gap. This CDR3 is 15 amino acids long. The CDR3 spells CASSVDPRGNTEAFF. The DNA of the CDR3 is TGTGCCAGCAGCGTAGATCCCCGGGGGAACACTGAAGCTTTCTTT.

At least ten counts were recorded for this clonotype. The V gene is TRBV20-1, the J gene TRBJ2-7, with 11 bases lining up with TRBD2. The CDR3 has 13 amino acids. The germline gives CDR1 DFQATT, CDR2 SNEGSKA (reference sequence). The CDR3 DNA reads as TGCAGCGGTTCTAGCGGGGGGCCCTACGAGCAGTACTTC. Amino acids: CSGSSGGPYEQYF.

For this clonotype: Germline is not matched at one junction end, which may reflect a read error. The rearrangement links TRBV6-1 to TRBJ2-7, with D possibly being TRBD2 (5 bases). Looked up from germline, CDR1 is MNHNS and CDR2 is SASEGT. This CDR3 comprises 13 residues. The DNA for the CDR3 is TGTGCCGGCAGGAGTTCCGGGGCCTACGAGCAGTACTTC. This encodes CAGRSSGAYEQYF.

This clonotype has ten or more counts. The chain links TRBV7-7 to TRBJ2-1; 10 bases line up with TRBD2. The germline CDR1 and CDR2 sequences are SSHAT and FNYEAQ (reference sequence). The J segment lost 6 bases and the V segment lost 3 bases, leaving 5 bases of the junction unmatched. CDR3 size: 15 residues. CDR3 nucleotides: TGTGCCAGCAGCTTTTCGACTAGCGGGTCCAATGAGCAGTTCTTC. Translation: CASSFSTSGSNEQFF.

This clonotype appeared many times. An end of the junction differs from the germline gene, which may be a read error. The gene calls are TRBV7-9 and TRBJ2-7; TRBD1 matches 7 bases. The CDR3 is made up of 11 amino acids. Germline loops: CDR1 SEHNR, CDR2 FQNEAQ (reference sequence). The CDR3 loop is CASSSWDSFLF. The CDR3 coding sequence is TGTGCCAGCAGCTCATGGGACAGCTTCCTTTTC.